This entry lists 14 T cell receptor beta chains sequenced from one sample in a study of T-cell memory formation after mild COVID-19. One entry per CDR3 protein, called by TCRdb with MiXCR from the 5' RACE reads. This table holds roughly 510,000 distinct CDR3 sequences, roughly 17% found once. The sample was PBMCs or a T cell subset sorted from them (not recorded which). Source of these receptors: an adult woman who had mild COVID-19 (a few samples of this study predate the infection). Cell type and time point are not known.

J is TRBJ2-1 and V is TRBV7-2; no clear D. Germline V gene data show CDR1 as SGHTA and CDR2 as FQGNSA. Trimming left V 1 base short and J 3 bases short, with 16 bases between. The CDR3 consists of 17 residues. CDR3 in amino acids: CASSLVLYWGGYNEQFF. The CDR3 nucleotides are TGTGCCAGCAGCTTAGTACTGTATTGGGGTGGCTACAATGAGCAGTTCTTC.

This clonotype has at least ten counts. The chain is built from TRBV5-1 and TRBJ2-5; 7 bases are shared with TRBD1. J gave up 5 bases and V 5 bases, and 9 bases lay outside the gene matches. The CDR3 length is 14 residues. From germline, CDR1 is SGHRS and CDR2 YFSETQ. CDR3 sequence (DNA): TGCGCCAGCAGTCGATCAGGGGGATGGGAGACCCAGTACTTC. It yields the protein CASSRSGGWETQYF.

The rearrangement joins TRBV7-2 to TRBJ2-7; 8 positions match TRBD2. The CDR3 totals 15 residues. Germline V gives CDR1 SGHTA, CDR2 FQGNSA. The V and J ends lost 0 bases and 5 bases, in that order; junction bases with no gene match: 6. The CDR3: CASSLAGTRRNEQYF. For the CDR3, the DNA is TGTGCCAGCAGCTTAGCCGGGACTAGACGGAACGAGCAGTACTTC.

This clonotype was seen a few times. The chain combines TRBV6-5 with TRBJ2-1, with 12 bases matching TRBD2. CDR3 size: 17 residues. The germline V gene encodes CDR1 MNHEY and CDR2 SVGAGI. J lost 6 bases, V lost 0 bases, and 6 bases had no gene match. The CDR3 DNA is TGTGCCAGCAGTTACTCCCTCGGACTAGCGGGATTCAATGAGCAGTTCTTC. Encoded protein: CASSYSLGLAGFNEQFF.

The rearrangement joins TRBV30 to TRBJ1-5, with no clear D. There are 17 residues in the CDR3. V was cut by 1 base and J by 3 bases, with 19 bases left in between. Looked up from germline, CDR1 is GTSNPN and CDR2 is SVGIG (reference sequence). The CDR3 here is CAWSEVRAKRDNQPQHF. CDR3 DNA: TGTGCCTGGAGTGAAGTCCGGGCCAAGAGGGACAATCAGCCCCAGCATTTT.

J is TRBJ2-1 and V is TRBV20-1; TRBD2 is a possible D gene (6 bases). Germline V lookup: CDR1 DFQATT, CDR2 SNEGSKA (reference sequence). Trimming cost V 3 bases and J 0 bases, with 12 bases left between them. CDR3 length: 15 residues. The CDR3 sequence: CSARGAGSSYNEQFF. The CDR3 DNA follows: TGCAGTGCTAGGGGTGCGGGGAGCTCCTACAATGAGCAGTTCTTC.

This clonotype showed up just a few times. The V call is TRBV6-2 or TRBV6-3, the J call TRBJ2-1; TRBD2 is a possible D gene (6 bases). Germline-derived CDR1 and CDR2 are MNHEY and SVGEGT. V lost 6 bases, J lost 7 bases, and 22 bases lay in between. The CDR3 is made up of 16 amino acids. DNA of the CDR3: TGTGCCAGCAGACGACCTAGCGTGATGGGTAGGAATGAGCAGTTCTTC. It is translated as CASRRPSVMGRNEQFF.

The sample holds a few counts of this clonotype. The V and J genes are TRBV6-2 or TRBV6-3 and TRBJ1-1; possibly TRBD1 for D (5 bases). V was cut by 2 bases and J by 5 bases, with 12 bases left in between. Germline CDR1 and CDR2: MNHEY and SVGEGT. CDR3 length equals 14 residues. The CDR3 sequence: CASSYGGGLTEAFF. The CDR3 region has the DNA TGTGCCAGCAGTTACGGGGGGGGATTGACTGAAGCTTTCTTT.

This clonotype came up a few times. CDR3 sequence (DNA): TGTGCCAGCACCCCCGATACGGGGGCCTCCAACTATGGCTACACCTTC. This codes for CASTPDTGASNYGYTF. This chain connects TRBV3-1 to TRBJ1-2, with D perhaps TRBD1 (6 bases). The CDR3 length is 16 residues. The V and J ends lost 7 bases and 2 bases respectively, with 20 bases between them. CDR1 is LGHDT and CDR2 is YNNKEL in the germline V gene (reference sequence). Filled out from reference TRBV3-1 and TRBJ1-2, the complete variable domain reads DTAVSQTPKYLVTQMGNDKSIKCEQNLGHDTMYWYKQDSKKFLKIMFSYNNKELIINETVPNRFSPKSPDKAHLNLHINSLELGDSAVYFCASTPDTGASNYGYTFGSGTRLTVV.

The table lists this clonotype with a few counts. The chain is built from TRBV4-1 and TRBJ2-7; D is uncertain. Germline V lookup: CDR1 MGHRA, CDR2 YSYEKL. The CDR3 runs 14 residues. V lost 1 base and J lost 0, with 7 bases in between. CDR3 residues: CASSQGVYSYEQYF. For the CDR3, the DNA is TGCGCCAGCAGCCAAGGGGTCTACTCCTACGAGCAGTACTTC.

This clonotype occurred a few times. CDR3: CASSVEGQGAYEQYF. In DNA form, the CDR3 reads TGTGCCAGCAGCGTAGAGGGACAGGGGGCCTACGAGCAGTACTTC. The V and J genes are TRBV9 and TRBJ2-7; 11 bases are shared with TRBD1. The CDR3 is 15 residues long. After removal of 0 bases from V and 2 bases from J, the junction contained 1 base not matched to a gene. Germline assignment: CDR1 SGDLS and CDR2 YYNGEE.

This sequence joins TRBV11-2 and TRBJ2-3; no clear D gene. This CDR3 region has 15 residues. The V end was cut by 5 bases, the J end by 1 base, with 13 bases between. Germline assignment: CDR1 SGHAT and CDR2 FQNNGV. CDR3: CASSRSVDGTDTQYF. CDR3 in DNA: TGTGCCAGCAGCCGGAGCGTGGACGGCACAGATACGCAGTATTTT.

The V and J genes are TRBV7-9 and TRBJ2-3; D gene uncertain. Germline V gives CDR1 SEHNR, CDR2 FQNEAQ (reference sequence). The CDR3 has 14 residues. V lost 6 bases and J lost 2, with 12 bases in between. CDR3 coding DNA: TGTGCCAGCAGAGCGCCGACTCCCACAGATACGCAGTATTTT. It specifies CASRAPTPTDTQYF.

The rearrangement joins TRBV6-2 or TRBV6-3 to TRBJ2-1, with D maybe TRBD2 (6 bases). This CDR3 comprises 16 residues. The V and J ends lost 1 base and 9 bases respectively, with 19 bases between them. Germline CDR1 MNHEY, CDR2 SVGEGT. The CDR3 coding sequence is TGTGCCAGCAGTTACTTACCCGGTAGCGGAGACGGTGAGCAGTTCTTC. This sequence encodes CASSYLPGSGDGEQFF.